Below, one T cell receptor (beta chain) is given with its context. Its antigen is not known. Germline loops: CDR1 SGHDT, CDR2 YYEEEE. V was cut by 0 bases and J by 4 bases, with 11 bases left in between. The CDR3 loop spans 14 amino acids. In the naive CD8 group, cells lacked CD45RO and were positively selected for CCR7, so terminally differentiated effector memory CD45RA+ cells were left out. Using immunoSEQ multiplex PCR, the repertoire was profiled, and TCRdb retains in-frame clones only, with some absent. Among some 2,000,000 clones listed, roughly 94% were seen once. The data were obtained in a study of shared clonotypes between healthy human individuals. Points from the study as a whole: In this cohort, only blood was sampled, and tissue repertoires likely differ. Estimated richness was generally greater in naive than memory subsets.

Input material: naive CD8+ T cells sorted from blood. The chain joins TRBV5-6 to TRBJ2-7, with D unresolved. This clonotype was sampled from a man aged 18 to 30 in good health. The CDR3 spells CASSLALESYEQYF. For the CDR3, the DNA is TGTGCCAGCAGCTTGGCCCTCGAGTCTTACGAGCAGTACTTC.